This T cell receptor (beta chain) was identified during a study of blood T cell repertoires in COVID-19 (dated by TCRdb to about 2020). Turning to the overall study: The collaborator samples originated in the United States, Italy and Spain and spanned the acute and convalescent phases of COVID-19. The material from the prospective study consisted of cDNA or gDNA derived from T cells, B-cell-depleted T cells, or PBMCs. Subjects who had been exposed to COVID-19, were actively infected with it, or had recovered from it provided the deeply sampled blood TCRbeta repertoires that made up the dataset. The repertoires were released in a freely available public database meant as a resource for research on the immune response to SARS-CoV-2. The samples were drawn from two sources: the first 160 participants of the ongoing ImmuneRACE study, and fewer than 1,500 subjects contributed by 6 global collaborators. Nearly every sample came with metadata listing a de-identified subject ID, COVID-19 status, age in years and sex. HLA class I and class II types, where available, came from metadata supplied by the sample provider rather than from assay-based typing. Paper-wide results and their limitations: How much clinical and demographic metadata was included differed by source and by participant, and the metadata was provided uncurated.

The collaborating institutions used their own protocols to collect whole blood in K2EDTA tubes. For TCRbeta analysis, collaborators shipped samples as frozen whole blood, isolated PBMCs, or DNA extracted from either of those sample types. The germline V gene encodes CDR1 LGHDT and CDR2 YNNKEL (reference sequence). Spanning cysteine to phenylalanine, the CDR3 consists of 13 amino acids. Only the CDR3 region is kept as DNA, spanning 39 bases read in frame from base 1. A distance of 12 bases separates the germline ends of V and J, which lose 4 bases and 5 bases respectively. A note on this clone: Its cognate antigen has yet to be identified. The input lacks base qualities; no much larger clone sits a single base away.

TCRbeta CDR3 regions were amplified from genomic DNA by means of the immunoSEQ Assay, a bias-controlled multiplex PCR. The paper's processing steps were these. The number of nucleated cells in each sample was estimated from the amplification of reference gene primers within the assay. Sequence reads were collapsed and filtered to measure the absolute abundance of every unique TCRbeta CDR3 rearrangement. For each sample, productive Simpson clonality was calculated as the square root of Simpson's diversity index over productive rearrangements. As stored in TCRdb, this immuneACCESS dataset retains in-frame rearrangements with V and J assigned. A fraction of the clones does not appear; measured against another copy, unresolved V genes explain less than half of the discrepancy, and the remainder lacks a known reason. V, J and clone size are taken as reported in that table, and D and trimming were inferred from the DNA itself. This sample has around 70,000 clones in its table, and around 82% of those were observed once. The ten largest clones capture roughly 15% of the sample.

This receptor was obtained from a human donor in a cohort sampled during active COVID-19. The V and J segments used are TRBV3-1 (or the pseudogene TRBV3-2) and TRBJ2-7, with the D segment identity uncertain. Specimen: peripheral blood. The CDR3 in this case is CASSPVGLNEQYF. Here is the DNA: TGTGCCAGCAGCCCGGTGGGCCTCAACGAGCAGTACTTC.